A single T cell receptor (beta chain) is shown here with its context. As yet, its antigen is unknown. The PCR used 60 Vbeta and 13 Jbeta primers. Profiled with immunoSEQ multiplex PCR; TCRdb holds only in-frame clones, not every one. Here the sample spans some 69,000 clones, roughly two thirds being singletons. This specimen belongs to a study of cytomegalovirus exposure and HLA in healthy donors. General study findings and limits: Cytomegalovirus status was reportedly diagnosed by the classifier with high specificity and sensitivity. When a later analysis compared HLA-associated TCR beta chains with equally common others, the HLA-associated chains turned out to be more clonally expanded and to have lower generation probabilities.

The germline V and J ends were trimmed by 7 bases and 1 base, with 8 bases remaining between them. Germline V gene sequence: CDR1 MNHNY, CDR2 SVGAGI (reference sequence). The CDR3 is 13 residues long. This chain links TRBV6-6 with TRBJ1-5; possibly TRBD1 for D (6 bases). Specimen: PBMCs. This TCR came from a male donor in good health and CMV-seropositive. CDR3 amino acids: CASNGQSNQPQHF. In DNA, the CDR3 is TGTGCCAGCAATGGACAGAGCAATCAGCCCCAGCATTTT.